This entry is about one TCR beta chain. This clone was observed many times. Its antigen is still unknown. As a mouse receptor, it takes its gene names and germline sequences from the mouse. The read falls 4 residues short of the CDR3 end, and the missing part is taken from the germline J gene. The sample originates from a study of CD8+ T cells in alopecia areata (dated by TCRdb to 2017 to 2018). About the study as a whole: Skin from C3H/HeJ donors with spontaneous alopecia (roughly 6-13 months old) was grafted onto female C3H/HeJ recipients aged roughly 6-11 weeks. Scalp clonality was compared across normal scalp (n=4), patchy alopecia areata scalp (n=8), and alopecia totalis/universalis scalp (n=8). Human TCRbeta sequencing covered scalp tissue and sorted CD4+ and CD8+ peripheral blood T cells from patchy and totalis/universalis alopecia areata patients and healthy controls. RNA came from the PAXgene miRNA kit for fixed scalp, the miRNeasy kit for PBMCs, and the RNeasy kit for mouse skin. In both human patients and the C3H/HeJ mouse model, the study applied high-throughput TCRbeta sequencing to look at T cell clonal expansion in alopecia areata. TCRbeta CDR3 regions were amplified by immunoSEQ multiplex PCR using 35 Vbeta forward and 13 Jbeta reverse primers. Study-level results and caveats: Compared with mice, TCR sequences shared between patients were less clear, possibly partly because of HLA diversity across the patient population. Compared with normal scalp, lesional scalp had higher clonality and more expanded CD8+ clones, particularly in alopecia totalis/universalis, a pattern that suggests antigenic drive. Resident alphabeta T cells in normal human skin are also sequenced, complicating scalp TCR repertoire analysis, unlike mouse skin dominated by gammadelta T cells.

From its cysteine to its phenylalanine, the CDR3 spans 16 amino acids. Of the CDR3's DNA, 36 bases were read; they are in frame from base 1. V trim: 2 bases; J trim: 0 bases; unmatched bases: 2. According to the germline V gene, CDR1 reads NNHDY and CDR2 reads SYVADS. The method was the immunoSEQ multiplex PCR assay. RNA was extracted from all samples and reverse transcribed into cDNA as template for TCR sequencing. SuperScript III was used to make first-strand cDNA, primed with a 2:1 mix of oligo-dT and random hexamers. A synthetic immune receptor repertoire was used to assess amplification bias, and residual bias was removed computationally. Sequencing of the libraries was done on Illumina HiSeq with 60 bp reads that cover the CDR3, reading from J toward V. Regarding the original processing steps: After raw reads were preprocessed to remove errors, the CDR3 was defined following IMGT conventions as running from the conserved cysteine to phenylalanine. Clonality was calculated as 1 minus Shannon entropy normalized by log2 of the number of productive unique TCRs. Whether scalp clones were CD4 or CD8 was inferred by matching scalp TCRbeta sequences against CD4 and CD8 repertoires sorted from blood. This is the immuneACCESS table as TCRdb keeps it, with only in-frame sequences that have V and J called. A part of the clones is gone; compared with another copy, unresolved V genes explain less than half, and the rest is unexplained. The V and J calls and clone size come from that table; D and trimming were worked out from the DNA. The table gives under 9,000 clones for this sample, with none occurring only once. The ten largest clones represent over 15% of the sample.

Pooled mouse cutaneous lymph node cells were stained for CD4, CD8alpha, NKG2D, NKG2ACE and other markers, then sorted on a BD Influx. This clonotype was obtained from a C3H/HeJ mouse with alopecia areata. This mouse strain carries MHC haplotype H2-k. The V gene is TRBV13-3 and the J gene is TRBJ2-1; 10 bases in the junction line up with TRBD1. Sequencing was performed on CD8+ T cells sorted from a lymph node. CDR3 bases read: TGTGCCAGCAGTGAGGGACAGGGGTATAACTATGCT. The resulting protein is CASSEGQGYNYA. The entire CDR3 reads CASSEGQGYNYAEQFF.